The clone carrying this TCR beta chain was found a few times. Its specificity is not known. A much larger clone differs from this one at a single base, so this may be a read error. Each donor was a healthy Caucasian. The sample is drawn from a study of identical twins. Overall study findings and caveats: Sequences that were out-of-frame, alpha and twin-shared displayed an excess of low generation probability. The authors noted that invariant MAIT and iNKT cells could partly confound zero-insertion analyses. The study drew conclusions from cross-sectional statistical analysis, not from following the same donors.

The V gene's germline CDR1 is LNHNV and CDR2 YYDKDF (reference sequence). The CDR3 loop spans 13 amino acids. Trimming took off 0 bases at V and 3 bases at J, with 6 bases between the two ends. TCRdb passed the 5' RACE reads through MiXCR, listing each CDR3 protein once. The table shows about 290,000 distinct CDR3 sequences, with roughly 9% occurring only once. This same sample was also part of a study on yellow fever vaccine responses in identical twins.

Specimen: CD8+ T cells sorted from blood. The chain couples TRBV15 to TRBJ2-7; D ambiguous. This receptor was taken from a woman aged 18-29 years in good health. The CDR3, as DNA: TGTGCCACCAGCAGAGATAACAGCTACGAGCAGTACTTC. The encoded protein is CATSRDNSYEQYF.